This entry lists 27 T cell receptor beta chains sequenced from one sample in a study of T cells in women clearing cervical HPV infection (dated by TCRdb to 2016 to 2019). The library was made by the immunoSEQ multiplex PCR assay. The source is immuneACCESS, and TCRdb retained only in-frame sequences with V and J called. Part of the clones is not carried over; for the studies checked, unresolved V genes explain less than half of this, and the remainder is unexplained. The table for this sample shows approximately 52,000 clones. Together, the top ten hold around 1.6% of the sample. Input material: blood buffy coat. These receptors originate from a woman between 18 and 75 years old with a cervical HPV16 infection that either progressed to CIN3+ or cleared (not recorded which).

Turning to this clone: The read gets to within 3 residues of the CDR3 end, and the germline J gene fills in the rest. The rearrangement uses TRBV7-3 and TRBJ2-5, with 9 bases fitting TRBD1. Per the germline V gene, CDR1 is SGHTA and CDR2 is FQGTGA. This CDR3 region has 15 residues. V lost 1 base and J lost 5; bases outside the gene matches: 5. CDR3: CASSLSGTGSETQYF. CDR3 DNA, as far as it was read: TGTGCCAGCAGCTTAAGCGGGACAGGGTCGGAGACC.

CDR3 DNA, as far as it was read: TGTGCCAGCTCACCATCAGGGGATCTCTACGAG. It translates to CASSPSGDLYE. The full CDR3 sequence reads CASSPSGDLYEQYF. The genes are TRBV18 and TRBJ2-7; D may be TRBD1 (6 bases). The CDR3 is cut off 3 residues early in the read; its end comes from the germline J gene. The CDR3 length is 14 residues. Trimming left V 2 bases short and J 3 bases short, with 11 bases between. Per the germline V gene, CDR1 is KGHSH and CDR2 is LQKENI. The full variable domain, its missing parts supplied by reference TRBV18 and TRBJ2-7, is NAGVMQNPRHLVRRRGQEARLRCSPMKGHSHVYWYRQLPEEGLKFMVYLQKENIIDESGMPKERFSAEFPKEGPSILRIQQVVRGDSAAYFCASSPSGDLYEQYFGPGTRLTVT.

About this clone itself: The CDR3 is cut off 3 residues early in the read; its end comes from the germline J gene. This chain joins TRBV7-2 and TRBJ2-7, with 7 positions matching TRBD1. CDR1 is SGHTA, CDR2 FQGNSA, per germline. V lost 7 bases, J lost 3 bases, and 9 bases stayed unmatched. This CDR3 has 14 residues. The CDR3 sequence: CASTRQGSYYEQYF. Incomplete CDR3 DNA: TGTGCCAGCACCCGACAGGGCTCATACTACGAG.

Note on this clone: The read stops 3 residues short of the end of the CDR3; the missing end is completed from the germline J gene. The chain joins TRBV7-9 to TRBJ2-2, with 8 positions matching TRBD2. CDR3 length: 13 residues. Germline loops: CDR1 SEHNR, CDR2 FQNEAQ (reference sequence). Losses at the gene ends were 5 bases for V and 8 bases for J; bases not matched to a gene: 4. The CDR3 is CASSPSSGGELFF. CDR3 bases read: TGTGCCAGCAGCCCCTCTAGCGGGGGGGAG.

In regard to this clone: Read sequence stops 3 residues before the CDR3 end, and the germline J gene provides the missing end. This sequence joins TRBV12-3 or TRBV12-4 and TRBJ2-4; the D is unclear. V lost 2 bases to trimming and J lost 6 bases, with 5 bases between them. This CDR3 region has 12 residues. CDR3 DNA, as far as it was read: TGTGCCAGCAGTTTATCGGGAAACATT. This codes for CASSLSGNI. The CDR3, in full, reads CASSLSGNIQYF.

Regarding this clone: The read terminates 3 residues ahead of where the CDR3 ends, so the germline J gene completes it. This chain uses TRBV5-4 with TRBJ2-5; D unresolved. The germline V gene encodes CDR1 SGHNT and CDR2 YYREEE (reference sequence). V lost 1 base and J 2 bases, leaving 12 bases between the germline ends. The CDR3 is 15 amino acids. The CDR3 bases that were read are TGTGCCAGCAGCTTGACCGCAGGCCTACAAGAGACC. The encoded protein is CASSLTAGLQET. The full CDR3 reads CASSLTAGLQETQYF.

With respect to this clone: With the read ending 3 residues before the CDR3 end, the germline J gene is used to fill in that end. The chain recombines TRBV20-1 with TRBJ1-6, with TRBD1 as a possible D gene (5 bases). CDR3 size: 18 residues. Germline V CDR1 and CDR2: DFQATT, SNEGSKA (reference sequence). The V and J ends lost 5 bases and 0 bases respectively, with 20 bases between them. CDR3 region: CSAPAGGKISSYNSPLHF. Incomplete CDR3 DNA: TGCAGTGCTCCCGCGGGGGGGAAGATTAGCTCCTATAATTCACCC.

About this clone: The observed sequence ends 3 residues before the CDR3 terminus, with the missing tail filled in from the germline J gene. The chain couples TRBV3-1 (or the pseudogene TRBV3-2) to TRBJ2-7; 8 positions match TRBD2. V lost 4 bases, J lost 3 bases, and 5 bases stayed unmatched. This CDR3 is built from 14 residues. CDR1 and CDR2 (germline): LGHDT, YNNKEL (reference sequence). This CDR3 reads CASSRGLGFYEQYF. The covered CDR3 bases are TGTGCCAGCAGCCGGGGACTAGGGTTCTACGAG.

About this clone itself: The read comes to an end 3 residues before the CDR3 does, leaving the germline J gene to fill in the end. The rearrangement joins TRBV20-1 to TRBJ2-1; the match to TRBD2 covers 7 bases. This CDR3 is built from 17 residues. The J segment lost 2 bases and the V segment lost 6 bases, leaving 16 bases of the junction unmatched. The germline gives CDR1 DFQATT, CDR2 SNEGSKA (reference sequence). The CDR3 here is CSAGLDAVLGAYNEQFF. CDR3 DNA (partial): TGCAGTGCCGGACTAGACGCGGTACTAGGGGCCTACAATGAG.

Concerning this clone: The DNA ends 3 residues before the CDR3 does, and the rest of the CDR3 is filled in from the germline J gene. The rearrangement uses TRBV5-1 and TRBJ2-5; 9 bases are a match to TRBD2. The V gene end was trimmed by 0 bases and the J gene end by 5 bases; junction bases not matched to a gene: 11. Germline V gives CDR1 SGHRS, CDR2 YFSETQ. The CDR3 sequence is 17 residues long. The CDR3 DNA, read in part, is TGCGCCAGCAGCTTGGGGATAGCGGGAGACTTGGGGGAGACC. Translation gives CASSLGIAGDLGET. The whole CDR3 sequence is CASSLGIAGDLGETQYF.

Concerning this clone itself: The read ends 3 residues shy of where the CDR3 ends; the end is completed using the germline J gene. J is TRBJ1-1 and V is TRBV30; weak D call: TRBD1 (5 bases). The germline V gene encodes CDR1 GTSNPN and CDR2 SVGIG (reference sequence). The CDR3 sequence is 13 residues long. V lost 4 bases, J lost 3 bases, and 12 bases lay in between. Incomplete CDR3 DNA: TGTGCCTGGATAATCAGGGCGGACACTGAA. Translation: CAWIIRADTE. The CDR3 reads in full as CAWIIRADTEAFF. The full variable domain, with the rest looked up from reference TRBV30 and TRBJ1-1, is SQTIHQWPATLVQPVGSPLSLECTVEGTSNPNLYWYRQAAGRGLQLLFYSVGIGQISSEVPQNLSASRPQDRQFILSSKKLLLSDSGFYLCAWIIRADTEAFFGQGTRLTVV.

Regarding this clone: With the read ending 3 residues before the CDR3 end, the germline J gene is used to fill in that end. V is TRBV7-9 and J is TRBJ1-1; D remains ambiguous. There are 15 residues in the CDR3. Trimming stripped 4 bases from V and 1 base from J, with 13 bases between. Germline CDR1 SEHNR, CDR2 FQNEAQ (reference sequence). The CDR3 spells CASSSSVSGNTEAFF. The CDR3 DNA, read in part, is TGTGCCAGCAGCTCCTCCGTCTCGGGGAACACTGAA.

A remark on this clone: The DNA ends 3 residues before the CDR3 does, and the rest of the CDR3 is filled in from the germline J gene. The J gene is TRBJ1-2, the V gene TRBV19; TRBD1 agrees at 10 bases. The CDR3 is 15 residues long. Trimming took 5 bases from V and 4 from J; bases not matched to a gene: 7. CDR1 and CDR2 (germline): LNHDA, SQIVND (reference sequence). CDR3 in amino acids: CASSPDRGRGYGYTF. Incomplete CDR3 DNA: TGTGCCAGTAGTCCCGACAGGGGGCGAGGCTATGGC.

With respect to this clone: The CDR3 end falls 3 residues outside the read, so it is completed with the germline J gene. This chain uses TRBV29-1 with TRBJ2-3; possible D gene TRBD1, 5 bases. CDR3 length: 12 amino acids. V lost 4 bases and J lost 5, with 10 bases in between. Per the germline V gene, CDR1 is SQVTM and CDR2 is ANQGSEA. The part of the CDR3 DNA that was read is TGCAGCGTTGTTAAGGGGATAGATACG. Protein sequence: CSVVKGIDT. In full, the CDR3 is CSVVKGIDTQYF.

A word on this clone: The read gets to within 3 residues of the CDR3 end, and the germline J gene fills in the rest. This chain links TRBV5-5 with TRBJ1-1; 8 bases line up with TRBD1. Germline-derived CDR1 and CDR2 are SGHKS and YYEKEE (reference sequence). The CDR3 runs to 12 residues. CDR3 in amino acids: CASSTGQGKAFF. The covered CDR3 bases are TGTGCCAGCAGCACTGGACAGGGAAAA.

Remarks on this clone: The read finishes 3 residues shy of the CDR3 end, and the germline J gene is used to complete it. The gene calls are TRBV29-1 and TRBJ2-3, with a possible D match to TRBD1 (5 bases). CDR3 length equals 14 residues. V lost 0 bases and J 4 bases, leaving 11 bases between the germline ends. Germline CDR1 and CDR2: SQVTM and ANQGSEA. The sequenced CDR3 bases are TGCAGCGTTGAAGAAGGACATCTCCCAGATACG. Its protein product is CSVEEGHLPDT. The complete CDR3 sequence is CSVEEGHLPDTQYF.

About this clone itself: The CDR3 end is not reached by the read, which stops 3 residues before it; the germline J gene fills it in. The chain has TRBV20-1 and TRBJ1-2; possible D gene TRBD1, 5 bases. Per germline, CDR1 DFQATT and CDR2 SNEGSKA (reference sequence). This CDR3 is built from 15 residues. V was shortened by 0 bases and J by 7 bases, with 18 bases between the two germline ends. The sequenced CDR3 bases are TGCAGTGCTAGAGATTGGAGACAGTCAGCCGGTGGC. This encodes CSARDWRQSAGG. The CDR3 as a whole reads CSARDWRQSAGGYTF.

Worth noting for this clone: The read terminates 3 residues ahead of where the CDR3 ends, so the germline J gene completes it. This chain uses TRBV28 with TRBJ2-4; tentatively, D is TRBD2 (6 bases). The germline V gene encodes CDR1 MDHEN and CDR2 SYDVKM. This CDR3 comprises 14 residues. Incomplete CDR3 DNA: TGTGCCAGCAGCCCAATTAGGGGACTGCCCCTT. Protein product: CASSPIRGLPL. The full CDR3 reads CASSPIRGLPLQYF.

A word on this clone: The CDR3 end falls 3 residues outside the read, so it is completed with the germline J gene. The V gene is TRBV3-1 (or the pseudogene TRBV3-2), the J gene TRBJ2-3; TRBD1 might be the D (5 bases). Trimming removed 5 bases from V and 6 bases from J, with 15 bases in between. Germline lookup yields CDR1 LGHDT and CDR2 YNNKEL (reference sequence). The CDR3 is 14 amino acids. The CDR3 DNA, read in part, is TGTGCCAGCAGCGAAGTCACAGGTGGCGATACG. Protein product: CASSEVTGGDT. The whole CDR3 sequence reads CASSEVTGGDTQYF.

On this clone itself: The CDR3 end lies 3 residues beyond the end of the read and is filled in from the germline J gene. The rearrangement uses TRBV19 and TRBJ2-6; D is ambiguous. Per germline, CDR1 LNHDA and CDR2 SQIVND (reference sequence). Trimming stripped 7 bases from V and 0 bases from J, with 10 bases between. The CDR3 sequence is 15 residues long. The CDR3 bases that were read are TGTGCCAGTAAAGGGCACGACTCTGGGGCCAACGTC. The encoded protein is CASKGHDSGANV. The full CDR3 protein reads CASKGHDSGANVLTF.

To note about this clone: The sequenced fragment ends 3 residues before the CDR3 boundary, so the rest is inferred from the germline J gene. The rearrangement joins TRBV12-5 to TRBJ2-4; weak D call: TRBD1 (6 bases). The CDR3 covers 16 residues. V was shortened by 2 bases and J by 5 bases, with 16 bases between the two germline ends. Germline loops: CDR1 LGHNT, CDR2 FRNRAP. Partial CDR3 DNA: TGTGCTAGTGGTTTGTCTAAAAAAGGACAGCAAAACATT. Translation gives CASGLSKKGQQNI. The entire CDR3 reads CASGLSKKGQQNIQYF.

On this clone: The read ends 3 residues before the CDR3 terminus; that terminus is restored from the germline J gene. The chain links TRBV19 to TRBJ2-1; 15 nucleotides match TRBD2. There are 18 residues in the CDR3. The V segment lost 8 bases and the J segment 0 bases; nucleotides outside the gene matches: 8. Germline V CDR1 and CDR2: LNHDA, SQIVND (reference sequence). CDR3 bases read: TGTGCCAGTTTGGGACTAGCGGGAGGTGGGAGCTCCTACAATGAG. It encodes CASLGLAGGGSSYNE. The whole CDR3 protein reads CASLGLAGGGSSYNEQFF.

For this clone: Read sequence stops 3 residues before the CDR3 end, and the germline J gene provides the missing end. V gene TRBV6-2 or TRBV6-3 combines with J gene TRBJ2-1; 9 bases map to TRBD2. The CDR3 contains 15 residues. CDR1 MNHEY and CDR2 SVGEGT come from the germline V gene. V trimming: 2 bases; J trimming: 5 bases; junction bases outside the gene matches: 4. The covered CDR3 bases are TGTGCCAGCAGTTACCGCGGGGGGGGACACAATGAG. It translates to CASSYRGGGHNE. The full CDR3 sequence reads CASSYRGGGHNEQFF.

Remarks on this clone: The CDR3 extends 3 residues past the end of the read, so its final part is completed from the germline J gene. The chain is built from TRBV19 and TRBJ1-1; D might be TRBD1 (6 bases). Deletions cut 11 bases from V and 6 bases from J, with 19 bases between. Germline values: CDR1 LNHDA, CDR2 SQIVND (reference sequence). The CDR3 has 13 amino acids. This CDR3 is CASTQGLKSEAFF. The CDR3 bases that were read are TGTGCCTCAACGCAGGGGTTGAAATCTGAA.

Comment on this clone: Read data end 3 residues before the CDR3 end; the end is taken from the germline J gene. V usage is TRBV5-1 and J usage is TRBJ2-7, with TRBD2 matching 10 bases. The V gene end was trimmed by 3 bases and the J gene end by 3 bases; junction bases not matched to a gene: 9. This CDR3 is 16 amino acids long. Germline V gives CDR1 SGHRS, CDR2 YFSETQ. The chain's CDR3 is CASSSSPGLAIYEQYF. Incomplete CDR3 DNA: TGCGCCAGCAGCTCGTCACCGGGACTAGCGATCTACGAG.

Remarks on this clone: Read sequence stops 3 residues before the CDR3 end, and the germline J gene provides the missing end. The chain is built from TRBV5-4 and TRBJ1-6; D remains ambiguous. Germline values: CDR1 SGHNT, CDR2 YYREEE (reference sequence). The CDR3 length is 16 residues. V was clipped by 0 bases and J by 6 bases, with 13 bases between them. This CDR3 reads CASSLGPRVRNSPLHF. The sequenced part of the CDR3 DNA is TGTGCCAGCAGCTTGGGGCCACGGGTCCGTAATTCACCC.

With regard to this clone: The read is 3 residues too short to cover the CDR3 end, so that end is filled in from the germline J gene. This chain connects TRBV19 to TRBJ1-5; TRBD1 matches at 10 bases. Germline CDR1 is LNHDA and CDR2 is SQIVND (reference sequence). The CDR3 extends over 14 amino acids. V lost 4 bases to trimming and J lost 9 bases; unmatched junction nucleotides: 6. Incomplete CDR3 DNA: TGTGCCAGTAGTACGACAGGGGGCACGGGGCCC. Its protein is CASSTTGGTGP. The complete CDR3 sequence is CASSTTGGTGPQHF.